This TCR beta chain originates from a study of T cells expressing NK-cell markers. On the study more broadly: One of eight sequenced donors was HCMV-seronegative; the other seven were seropositive.

Germline CDR1 is DFQATT and CDR2 is SNEGSKA (reference sequence). The CDR3 is 14 amino acids. cDNA encoding TCR beta was synthesized via 5'RACE template switching incorporating UMIs. TCRdb re-called the 5' RACE reads; one entry per CDR3 protein, DNA not given. This sample's table has some 410,000 distinct CDR3 sequences. The clonotype was recovered from a woman aged 18-70 years in good health. The rearrangement uses TRBV20-1 and TRBJ1-1. Sequenced sample: blood T cells: a sorted CD56 or NKG2C T cell subset, CD4+ or CD8+ T cells, or bulk PBMC T cells (not recorded which). The CDR3 loop reads CSARTIQENTEAFF.